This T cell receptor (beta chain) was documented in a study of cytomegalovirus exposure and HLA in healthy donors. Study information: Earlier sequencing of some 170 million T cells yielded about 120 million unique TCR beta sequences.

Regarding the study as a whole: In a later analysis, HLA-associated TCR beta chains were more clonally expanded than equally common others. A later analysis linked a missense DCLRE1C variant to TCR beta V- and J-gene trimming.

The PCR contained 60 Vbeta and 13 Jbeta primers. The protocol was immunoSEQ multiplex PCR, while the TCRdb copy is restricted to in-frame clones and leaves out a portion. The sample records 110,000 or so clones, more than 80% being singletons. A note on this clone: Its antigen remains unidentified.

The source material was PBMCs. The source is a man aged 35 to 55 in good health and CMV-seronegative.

CDR3 in DNA: TGCGCCAGTAGGCAAGGGACTAGCGCTAACACAGATACGCAGTATTTT. Translation: CASRQGTSANTDTQYF. J is TRBJ2-3 and V is TRBV5-1, with 10 positions matching TRBD2. V was pared by 8 bases and J by 2 bases, with 11 bases of the junction left unmatched. Germline loops: CDR1 SGHRS, CDR2 YFSETQ. CDR3 length: 16 amino acids. Full variable domain (outside the CDR3, taken from reference TRBV5-1 and TRBJ2-3): KAGVTQTPRYLIKTRGQQVTLSCSPISGHRSVSWYQQTPGQGLQFLFEYFSETQRNKGNFPGRFSGRQFSNSRSEMNVSTLELGDSALYLCASRQGTSANTDTQYFGPGTRLTVL.